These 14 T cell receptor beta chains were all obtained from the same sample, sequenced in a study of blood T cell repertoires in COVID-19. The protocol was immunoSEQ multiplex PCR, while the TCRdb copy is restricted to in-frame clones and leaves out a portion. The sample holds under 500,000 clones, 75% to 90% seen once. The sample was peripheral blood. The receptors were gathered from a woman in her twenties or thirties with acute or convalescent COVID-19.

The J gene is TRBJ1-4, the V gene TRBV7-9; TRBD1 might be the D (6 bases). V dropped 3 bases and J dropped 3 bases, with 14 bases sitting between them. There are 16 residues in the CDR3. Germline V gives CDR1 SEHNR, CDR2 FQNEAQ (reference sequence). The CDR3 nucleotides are TGTGCCAGCAGCTTTCAAGGGGGTAGGGCTAATGAAAAACTGTTTTTT. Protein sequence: CASSFQGGRANEKLFF.

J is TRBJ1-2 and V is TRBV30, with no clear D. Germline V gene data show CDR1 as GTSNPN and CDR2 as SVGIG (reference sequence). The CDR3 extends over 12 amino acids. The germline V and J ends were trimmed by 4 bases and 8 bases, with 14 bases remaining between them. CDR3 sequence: CAWTARSRGYTF. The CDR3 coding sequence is TGTGCCTGGACGGCTAGGTCAAGGGGCTACACCTTC.

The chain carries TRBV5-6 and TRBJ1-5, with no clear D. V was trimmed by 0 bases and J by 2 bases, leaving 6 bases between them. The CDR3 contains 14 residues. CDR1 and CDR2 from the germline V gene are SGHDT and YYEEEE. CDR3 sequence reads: CASSLGYGNQPQHF. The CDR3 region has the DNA TGTGCCAGCAGCTTGGGTTATGGCAATCAGCCCCAGCATTTT.

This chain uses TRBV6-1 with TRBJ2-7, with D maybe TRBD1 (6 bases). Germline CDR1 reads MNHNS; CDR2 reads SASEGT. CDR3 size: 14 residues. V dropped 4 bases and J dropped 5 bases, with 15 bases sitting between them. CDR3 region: CASSVARGRDEQYF. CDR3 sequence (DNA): TGTGCCAGCAGTGTAGCCAGGGGCCGGGACGAGCAGTACTTC.

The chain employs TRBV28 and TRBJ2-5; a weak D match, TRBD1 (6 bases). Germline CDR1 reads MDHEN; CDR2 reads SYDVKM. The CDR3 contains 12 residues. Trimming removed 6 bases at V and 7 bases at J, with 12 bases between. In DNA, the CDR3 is TGTGCCAGCAGAACAGGGTGGGGGACCCAGTACTTC. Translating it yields CASRTGWGTQYF.

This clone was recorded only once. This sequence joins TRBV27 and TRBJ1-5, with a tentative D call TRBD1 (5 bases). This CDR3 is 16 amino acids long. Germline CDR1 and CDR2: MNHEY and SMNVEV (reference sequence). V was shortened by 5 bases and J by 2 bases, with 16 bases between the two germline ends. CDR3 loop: CASSHLGQGGNQPQHF. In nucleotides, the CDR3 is TGTGCCAGCAGTCATTTGGGCCAGGGTGGCAATCAGCCCCAGCATTTT.

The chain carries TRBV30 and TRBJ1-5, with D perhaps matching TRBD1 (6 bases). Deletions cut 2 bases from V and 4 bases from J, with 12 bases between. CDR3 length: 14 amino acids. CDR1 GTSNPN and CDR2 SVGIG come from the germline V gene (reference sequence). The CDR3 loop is CAWSRGQSNQPQHF. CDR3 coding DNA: TGTGCCTGGAGTCGAGGACAGTCAAATCAGCCCCAGCATTTT.

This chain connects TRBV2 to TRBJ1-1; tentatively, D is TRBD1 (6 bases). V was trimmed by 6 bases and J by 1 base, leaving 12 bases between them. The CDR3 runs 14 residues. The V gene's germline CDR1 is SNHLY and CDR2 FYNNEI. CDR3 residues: CASRPGTTNTEAFF. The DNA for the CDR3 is TGTGCCAGCAGGCCCGGGACAACGAACACTGAAGCTTTCTTT.

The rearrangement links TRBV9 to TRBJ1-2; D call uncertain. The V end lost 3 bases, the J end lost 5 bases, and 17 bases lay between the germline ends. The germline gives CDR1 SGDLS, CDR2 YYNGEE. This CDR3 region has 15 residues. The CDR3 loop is CASSASLDGGYGYTF. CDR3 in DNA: TGTGCCAGCAGCGCGAGTCTGGACGGAGGATATGGCTACACCTTC.

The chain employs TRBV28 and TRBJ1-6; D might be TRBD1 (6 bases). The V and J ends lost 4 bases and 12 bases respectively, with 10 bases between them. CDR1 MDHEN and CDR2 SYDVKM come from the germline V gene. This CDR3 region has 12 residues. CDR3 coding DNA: TGTGCCAGCAGTTCTACAGGGAAACCCCTCCACTTT. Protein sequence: CASSSTGKPLHF.

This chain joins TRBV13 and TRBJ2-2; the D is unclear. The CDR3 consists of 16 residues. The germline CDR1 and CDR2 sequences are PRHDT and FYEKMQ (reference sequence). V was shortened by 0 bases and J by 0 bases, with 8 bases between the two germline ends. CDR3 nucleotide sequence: TGTGCCAGCAGCTTAGGTGGTAGAGCGAACACCGGGGAGCTGTTTTTT. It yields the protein CASSLGGRANTGELFF. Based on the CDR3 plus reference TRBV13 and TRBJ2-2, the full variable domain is AAGVIQSPRHLIKEKRETATLKCYPIPRHDTVYWYQQGPGQDPQFLISFYEKMQSDKGSIPDRFSAQQFSDYHSELNMSSLELGDSALYFCASSLGGRANTGELFFGEGSRLTVL.

The CDR3 loop reads CASSGQGAHEKLFF. Written as DNA, the CDR3 is TGCGCCAGCAGCGGACAGGGGGCGCATGAAAAACTGTTTTTT. The rearrangement links TRBV5-1 to TRBJ1-4; TRBD1 matches 11 bases. The CDR3 consists of 14 residues. The germline gives CDR1 SGHRS, CDR2 YFSETQ. J lost 6 bases, V lost 4 bases, and 2 bases had no gene match.

The CDR3 DNA reads TGCAGCGTTGCACCGGTCTCTGGAAACACCATATATTTT. This codes for CSVAPVSGNTIYF. This chain links TRBV29-1 with TRBJ1-3; the D is unclear. The ends were cut back, 4 bases at V and 0 bases at J, with 7 bases in the middle. The CDR3 is 13 amino acids. Germline V gene sequence: CDR1 SQVTM, CDR2 ANQGSEA.

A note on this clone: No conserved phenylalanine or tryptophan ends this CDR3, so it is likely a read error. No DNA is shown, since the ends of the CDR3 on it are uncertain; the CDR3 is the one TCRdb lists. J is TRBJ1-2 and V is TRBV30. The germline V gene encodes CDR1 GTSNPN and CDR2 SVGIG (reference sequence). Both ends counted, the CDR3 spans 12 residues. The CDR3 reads CAWSPSMGEGDI.